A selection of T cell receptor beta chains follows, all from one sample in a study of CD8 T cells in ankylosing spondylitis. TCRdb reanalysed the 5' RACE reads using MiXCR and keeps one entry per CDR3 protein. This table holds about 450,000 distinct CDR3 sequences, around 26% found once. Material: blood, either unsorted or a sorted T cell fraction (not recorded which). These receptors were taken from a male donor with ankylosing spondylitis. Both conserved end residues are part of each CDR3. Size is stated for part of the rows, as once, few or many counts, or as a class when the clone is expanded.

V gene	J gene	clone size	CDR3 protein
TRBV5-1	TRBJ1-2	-	CASSLGNTNYGYTF
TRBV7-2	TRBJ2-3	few	CASSLAQGATDTQYF
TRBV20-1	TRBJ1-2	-	CSARARGQGGGYTF
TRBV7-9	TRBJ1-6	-	CASSLTAENSPLHF
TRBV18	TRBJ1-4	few	CASSPRAHQGNEKLFF
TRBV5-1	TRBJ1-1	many	CASSYGQGALITEAFF
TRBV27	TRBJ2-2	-	CASQVIWNTGELFF
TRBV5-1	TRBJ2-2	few	CASSLDVAGELFF
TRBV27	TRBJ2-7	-	CASSPRGQPYEQYF
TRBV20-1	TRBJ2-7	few	CSARVSGRAHEQYF
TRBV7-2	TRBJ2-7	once	CASSLEIAGGSYEQYF
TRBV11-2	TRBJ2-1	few	CASNNLMNEQFF
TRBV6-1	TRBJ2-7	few	CASESERDSYEQYF
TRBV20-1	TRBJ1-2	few	CSAREGTVDGYTF
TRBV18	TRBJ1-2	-	CASSATPGQGGYGYTF
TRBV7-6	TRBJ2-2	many	CASSPSHGELFF
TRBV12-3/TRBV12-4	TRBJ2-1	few	CATSSYQGNEQFF
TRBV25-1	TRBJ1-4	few	CASSDPGQGHEKLFF
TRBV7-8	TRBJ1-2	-	CASSLKPTYGYTF
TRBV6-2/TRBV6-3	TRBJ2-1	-	CASSYPWRAGDNEQFF
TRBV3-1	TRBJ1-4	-	CASSQLSGKEKLFF
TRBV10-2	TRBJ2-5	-	CASKPGASGAQYF
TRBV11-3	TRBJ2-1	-	CASSLGRPGNEQFF
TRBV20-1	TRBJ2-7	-	CSARQGDEQYF
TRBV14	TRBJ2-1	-	CASSREIPGGGQFF
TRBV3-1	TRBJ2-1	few	CASSQVRASSYNEQFF
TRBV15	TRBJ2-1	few	CATSRGGEIHNEQFF
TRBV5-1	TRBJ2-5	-	CASSALAGIQETQYF
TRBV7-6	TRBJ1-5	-	CASSLAPGGGNQPQHF
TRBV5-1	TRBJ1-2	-	CASSPEAGKANYGYTF
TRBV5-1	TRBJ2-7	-	CASSFERRDEQYF
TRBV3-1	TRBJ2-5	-	CASSPIPTSGIETQYF
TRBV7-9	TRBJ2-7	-	CASRTDSSYEQYF
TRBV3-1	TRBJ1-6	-	CASSPGHNSPLHF
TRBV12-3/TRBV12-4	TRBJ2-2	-	CASKRGGNTGELFF
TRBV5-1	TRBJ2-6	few	CASSLVSGSQPLSGANVLTF
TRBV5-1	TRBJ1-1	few	CASSDWGGTTEAFF
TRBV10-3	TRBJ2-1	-	CAISESVAGEDEQFF
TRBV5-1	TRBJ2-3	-	CASNVSPGQDTQYF
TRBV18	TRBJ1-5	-	CASSPRGSNNQPQHF
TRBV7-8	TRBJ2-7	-	CASSLGALSTGLADREGQYF
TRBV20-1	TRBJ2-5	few	CSAREPEGLGETQYF
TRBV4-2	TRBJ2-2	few	CASSQEGTSGNTGELFF
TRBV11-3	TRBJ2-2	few	CASSPRITGSGELFF
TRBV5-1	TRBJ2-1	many	CASSLGLADYNEQFF